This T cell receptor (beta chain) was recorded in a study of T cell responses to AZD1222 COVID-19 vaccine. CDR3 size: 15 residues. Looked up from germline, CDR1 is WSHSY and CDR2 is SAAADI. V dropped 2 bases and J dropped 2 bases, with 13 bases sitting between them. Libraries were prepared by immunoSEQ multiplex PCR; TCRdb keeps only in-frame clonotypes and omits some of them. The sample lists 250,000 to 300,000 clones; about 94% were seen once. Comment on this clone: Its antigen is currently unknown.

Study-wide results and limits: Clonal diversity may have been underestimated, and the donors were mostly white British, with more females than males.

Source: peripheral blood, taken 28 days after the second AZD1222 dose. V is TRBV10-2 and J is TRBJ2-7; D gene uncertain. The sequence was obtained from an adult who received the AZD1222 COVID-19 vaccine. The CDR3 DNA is TGCGCCAGCAGTGAGGAGAGGTCAACCCCCTACGAGCAGTACTTC. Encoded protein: CASSEERSTPYEQYF.